Listed here are 21 T cell receptor beta chains from one sample, sequenced in a study of CXCR4 blockade with PD-1 therapy in pancreatic cancer. Only in-frame clones appear in the TCRdb table, and some are missing; sequencing was by immunoSEQ multiplex PCR. Counted here are about 5,900 clones, 35% to 45% occurring once; the ten biggest clones make up around 14%. Sequenced sample: tumor tissue. Every receptor here comes from a human donor with pancreatic ductal adenocarcinoma.

V gene TRBV15 combines with J gene TRBJ2-3; 7 bases agree with TRBD2. In germline, CDR1 is LNHNV, CDR2 YYDKDF (reference sequence). J lost 1 base, V lost 1 base, and 5 bases had no gene match. CDR3 size: 16 residues. The CDR3 here is CATSRGGRAGTDTQYF. CDR3 nucleotides: TGTGCCACCAGCAGAGGAGGGAGGGCCGGCACAGATACGCAGTATTTT.

This chain joins TRBV1 and TRBJ2-1; the table's D call TRBD2 went unverified against the DNA. TRBV1 is deemed a pseudogene. The CDR3 totals 17 residues. CDR3 region: CASSLLTGTSGYNEQFF. DNA for the CDR3: TGCGCCAGCAGCCTCCTTACCGGGACTAGCGGGTACAATGAGCAGTTCTTC.

The rearrangement uses TRBV2 and TRBJ2-1, with TRBD2 matching 10 bases. Germline V gene sequence: CDR1 SNHLY, CDR2 FYNNEI. The CDR3 length is 14 residues. The ends lost 4 bases at V and 9 bases at J; junction bases unmatched: 6. CDR3 in amino acids: CASSVLAGAGEQFF. CDR3 nucleotide sequence: TGTGCCAGCAGTGTGCTAGCGGGAGCGGGTGAGCAGTTCTTC.

This clone has a handful of counts. The chain carries TRBV6-8 and TRBJ2-1; D is uncertain. Germline loops: CDR1 MNHGY, CDR2 SAAAGT. V shed 10 bases and J shed 0 bases, with 10 bases lying between them. CDR3 length: 13 amino acids. CDR3 nucleotides: TGTGCCATTGGAGCTTACTCCTACAATGAGCAGTTCTTC. Residues: CAIGAYSYNEQFF.

This clone showed up just a few times. V is TRBV11-3 and J is TRBJ2-7; D could derive from TRBD1 or TRBD2 (5 bases each). Between the trimmed V and J ends, which lost 5 bases and 0 bases, there was a span of 14 bases. This CDR3 has 15 residues. CDR1 and CDR2 from the germline V gene are SGHNT and YENEEA. This CDR3 reads CASSLLRDASYEQYF. The CDR3 bases are TGTGCCAGCAGCCTGCTAAGGGACGCCTCCTACGAGCAGTACTTC.

V is TRBV28 and J is TRBJ2-7; 9 bases match TRBD1. CDR3 size: 14 residues. The J segment lost 3 bases and the V segment lost 6 bases, leaving 6 bases of the junction unmatched. CDR1 and CDR2 (germline): MDHEN, SYDVKM. The CDR3 sequence is CASSVTGGSYEQYF. CDR3 nucleotides: TGTGCCAGCAGCGTGACAGGGGGAAGCTACGAGCAGTACTTC.

The chain joins TRBV19 to TRBJ2-1; TRBD1 matches at 11 bases. The CDR3 is made up of 17 amino acids. J lost 3 bases, V lost 4 bases, and 8 bases had no gene match. The V gene's germline CDR1 is LNHDA and CDR2 SQIVND (reference sequence). CDR3 bases: TGTGCCAGTAGTACAACCCGGGACAGGGGGTTCTACAATGAGCAGTTCTTC. Amino acid sequence: CASSTTRDRGFYNEQFF.

The sample holds many counts of this clone. The V call is TRBV9, the J call TRBJ2-3; D unclear. V was pared by 3 bases and J by 1 base, with 9 bases between. This CDR3 spans 14 amino acids. Germline CDR1 reads SGDLS; CDR2 reads YYNGEE. The CDR3 here is CASSALLGTDTQYF. The CDR3, as DNA: TGTGCCAGCAGCGCGTTGTTGGGCACAGATACGCAGTATTTT.

The rearrangement uses TRBV6-8 and TRBJ1-2; 12 bases fit TRBD1. Unmatched junction bases numbered 10, after V lost 10 bases and J lost 4 bases. CDR1 and CDR2 from the germline V gene are MNHGY and SAAAGT. The CDR3 totals 15 residues. CDR3 region: CATRGQGAPGYGYTF. CDR3 nucleotides: TGTGCCACTAGGGGACAGGGGGCGCCTGGCTATGGCTACACCTTC.

This chain connects TRBV15 to TRBJ2-7; 7 bases map to TRBD1. The CDR3 sequence is 14 residues long. Germline assignment: CDR1 LNHNV and CDR2 YYDKDF (reference sequence). After removal of 1 base from V and 2 bases from J, the junction contained 2 bases not matched to a gene. CDR3 residues: CATSRVRGTYEQYF. CDR3 nucleotides: TGTGCCACCAGCAGAGTCAGGGGGACCTACGAGCAGTACTTC.

The chain has TRBV19 and TRBJ2-7, with no clear D. CDR1 is LNHDA and CDR2 is SQIVND in the germline V gene (reference sequence). The V gene lost 3 bases and the J gene lost 4 bases, with 4 bases spanning the gap. This CDR3 region has 11 residues. CDR3 protein: CASSMGYEQYF. The CDR3 DNA follows: TGTGCCAGTAGTATGGGGTACGAGCAGTACTTC.

The chain joins TRBV19 to TRBJ2-7; tentatively, D is TRBD1 or TRBD2 (6 bases each). Germline CDR1 and CDR2: LNHDA and SQIVND (reference sequence). This CDR3 has 13 amino acids. Trimming removed 6 bases from V and 5 bases from J, with 14 bases in between. Written as DNA, the CDR3 is TGTGCCAGTAGCCTCATCGGGGGCCACGAGCAGTACTTC. Its translation is CASSLIGGHEQYF.

The rearrangement links TRBV9 to TRBJ2-1, with 9 bases that match TRBD2. Trimming at V came to 0 bases and at J to 8 bases, leaving 9 bases not matched to a gene. The length of the CDR3 is 16 residues. Looked up from germline, CDR1 is SGDLS and CDR2 is YYNGEE. This chain's CDR3 is CASSVGGSGSWYEQFF. CDR3 coding DNA: TGTGCCAGCAGCGTAGGGGGTAGCGGGAGTTGGTATGAGCAGTTCTTC.

The chain employs TRBV18 and TRBJ2-7, with TRBD2 identical over 12 bases. The germline V gene has CDR1 KGHSH and CDR2 LQKENI. Germline trimming cut 3 bases from V and 4 bases from J; bases unmatched to any gene: 7. The CDR3 has 16 residues. CDR3 bases: TGTGCCAGCTCACCTGGAGGACTAGCGGGATCTTACGAGCAGTACTTC. This codes for CASSPGGLAGSYEQYF.

This chain connects TRBV29-1 to TRBJ1-3, with a weak D call TRBD1 (5 bases). The CDR3 consists of 14 residues. The V and J ends lost 4 bases and 0 bases respectively, with 10 bases between them. CDR1 SQVTM and CDR2 ANQGSEA come from the germline V gene. DNA of the CDR3: TGCAGCGTTGGGGACGACCGCTCTGGAAACACCATATATTTT. It is translated as CSVGDDRSGNTIYF. The full variable domain, rest sourced from reference TRBV29-1 and TRBJ1-3, is SAVISQKPSRDICQRGTSLTIQCQVDSQVTMMFWYRQQPGQSLTLIATANQGSEATYESGFVIDKFPISRPNLTFSTLTVSNMSPEDSSIYLCSVGDDRSGNTIYFGEGSWLTVV.

V and J are TRBV10-2 and TRBJ2-7; D is possibly TRBD2 (5 bases). The CDR3 loop spans 12 amino acids. Germline-derived CDR1 and CDR2 are WSHSY and SAAADI. Trimming shortened V by 10 bases and J by 2 bases, and 12 bases separated the two germline ends. In DNA, the CDR3 is TGCGCCACCTCGGGGATGACCTACGAGCAGTACTTC. Protein sequence: CATSGMTYEQYF.

By frequency in the sample, this clone is medium-sized. The J gene is TRBJ1-2, the V gene TRBV6-8; D call uncertain. V dropped 5 bases and J dropped 4 bases, with 11 bases sitting between them. Germline V lookup: CDR1 MNHGY, CDR2 SAAAGT. This CDR3 spans 13 amino acids. CDR3 protein: CASSAIGPYGYTF. DNA for the CDR3: TGTGCCAGCAGTGCAATCGGCCCCTATGGCTACACCTTC.

By proportion, this clone is medium-sized. The gene calls are TRBV6-8 and TRBJ2-7; 7 nucleotides align to TRBD2. Per germline, CDR1 MNHGY and CDR2 SAAAGT. The CDR3 contains 14 residues. Trimming cost V 6 bases and J 1 base; bases outside gene matches: 6. The DNA of the CDR3 is TGTGCCAGCAGGGGGGGGACGACGTCCTACGAGCAGTACTTC. Amino acids: CASRGGTTSYEQYF.

This clone was counted a few times. This specimen includes other DNA sequences encoding the same CDR3. This rearrangement joins TRBV28 to TRBJ1-2; possibly TRBD1 for D (5 bases). The CDR3 sequence is 13 residues long. Trimming shortened V by 2 bases and J by 3 bases, and 7 bases separated the two germline ends. Germline V gene data show CDR1 as MDHEN and CDR2 as SYDVKM. CDR3 in amino acids: CASSLGRDYGYTF. The CDR3 DNA sequence: TGTGCCAGCAGTTTAGGCAGGGACTATGGCTACACCTTC.

This clone occurred a few times. The V gene is TRBV19, the J gene TRBJ2-2; D uncertain. The ends were cut back, 3 bases at V and 3 bases at J, with 8 bases in the middle. Germline V gene lookup returns CDR1 LNHDA and CDR2 SQIVND (reference sequence). The CDR3 contains 14 residues. CDR3 in amino acids: CASSIDPDTGELFF. The DNA of the CDR3 is TGTGCCAGTAGTATTGATCCTGACACCGGGGAGCTGTTTTTT.

V gene TRBV28 combines with J gene TRBJ2-5, with 9 bases lining up with TRBD2. Germline trimming cut 7 bases from V and 5 bases from J; bases unmatched to any gene: 5. CDR3 length equals 13 residues. Germline assignment: CDR1 MDHEN and CDR2 SYDVKM. The CDR3 DNA reads TGTGCCAGCACTGCGGGGGGGGCGGAGACCCAGTACTTC. Encoded protein: CASTAGGAETQYF.